The 9 T cell receptor beta chains below come from one sample, sequenced in a study of siplizumab effects on memory and regulatory T cells. Generated by immunoSEQ multiplex PCR, the TCRdb table keeps only in-frame clones and is missing some. Of roughly 26,000 clones listed, 80% to 90% were seen once; the top ten hold approximately 24%. Material for sequencing was memory CD4+ T cells sorted from blood. All receptors derive from a human donor in good health.

The rearrangement links TRBV19 to TRBJ2-3; 11 bases line up with TRBD1. CDR1 and CDR2 from the germline V gene are LNHDA and SQIVND (reference sequence). The CDR3 sequence is 16 residues long. Trimming took 5 bases from V and 0 from J; bases not matched to a gene: 4. The CDR3 spells CASSFGQGASTDTQYF. The CDR3 region has the DNA TGTGCCAGTAGTTTTGGACAGGGGGCTAGCACAGATACGCAGTATTTT.

The chain uses TRBV7-2 and TRBJ2-5; D ambiguous. Matching the DNA end better, TRBJ2-7 makes the J call doubtful. This CDR3 has 15 residues. Germline CDR1 and CDR2: SGHTA and FQGNSA. The CDR3 DNA follows: TGTGCCAGCAGCTTTGGCCGGGCTAGCTCCTACGAGCAGTACTTC. Its protein product is CASSFGRASSYEQYF.

The chain carries TRBV7-9 and TRBJ1-2; 10 bases are a match to TRBD1. Germline CDR1 is SEHNR and CDR2 is FQNEAQ (reference sequence). The CDR3 is 15 amino acids. The CDR3: CALEGGQGKSYGYTF. In DNA form, the CDR3 reads TGTGCTTTAGAAGGGGGACAGGGGAAGAGCTATGGCTACACCTTC. The complete variable domain, with remaining parts taken from reference TRBV7-9 and TRBJ1-2, reads DTGVSQNPRHKITKRGQNVTFRCDPISEHNRLYWYRQTLGQGPEFLTYFQNEAQLEKSRLLSDRFSAERPKGSFSTLEIQRTEQGDSAMYLCALEGGQGKSYGYTFGSGTRLTVV.

The chain carries TRBV18 and TRBJ1-5; D gene unclear. V was cut by 2 bases and J by 3 bases, with 5 bases left in between. The germline V gene has CDR1 KGHSH and CDR2 LQKENI. The CDR3 consists of 13 residues. This CDR3 is CASSPGTNQPQHF. Here the CDR3 DNA reads TGTGCCAGCTCACCAGGTACCAATCAGCCCCAGCATTTT.

This chain joins TRBV11-3 and TRBJ2-5, with D perhaps matching TRBD1 (5 bases). The V end was cut by 2 bases, the J end by 3 bases, with 10 bases between. CDR1 is SGHNT and CDR2 is YENEEA in the germline V gene. The CDR3 spans 14 residues. This CDR3 is CASSLRQGKETQYF. CDR3 in DNA: TGTGCCAGCAGCTTAAGGCAGGGAAAAGAGACCCAGTACTTC.

The chain combines TRBV27 with TRBJ1-5; D uncertain. The CDR3 has 15 residues. V lost 5 bases to trimming and J lost 2 bases, with 13 bases between them. Germline values: CDR1 MNHEY, CDR2 SMNVEV (reference sequence). The chain's CDR3 is CASSTRQDRNQPQHF. CDR3 nucleotide sequence: TGTGCCAGCAGTACTAGACAAGACCGCAATCAGCCCCAGCATTTT.

This clone was found a few times. This rearrangement joins TRBV18 to TRBJ1-4, with TRBD1 matching 7 bases. Germline CDR1 is KGHSH and CDR2 is LQKENI. The V and J ends lost 4 bases and 7 bases, in that order; junction bases with no gene match: 3. The CDR3 extends over 13 amino acids. The CDR3, as DNA: TGTGCCAGCTCACAGGGGACAGCTGAAAAACTGTTTTTT. It encodes CASSQGTAEKLFF.

This chain uses TRBV5-1 with TRBJ2-1; a weak D match, TRBD2 (6 bases). V was cut by 0 bases and J by 0 bases, with 19 bases left in between. Germline lookup yields CDR1 SGHRS and CDR2 YFSETQ. This CDR3 region has 19 residues. CDR3: CASSLEASGFLSSYNEQFF. CDR3 nucleotides: TGCGCCAGCAGCTTGGAAGCCAGCGGGTTCTTAAGCTCCTACAATGAGCAGTTCTTC.

The CDR3 is CASSETGRNSPLHF. DNA of the CDR3: TGTGCCAGCAGTGAGACGGGGCGTAATTCACCCCTCCACTTT. The rearrangement joins TRBV2 to TRBJ1-6; possibly TRBD1 for D (5 bases). CDR3 size: 14 residues. Trimming took off 3 bases at V and 6 bases at J, with 9 bases between the two ends. CDR1 is SNHLY and CDR2 is FYNNEI in the germline V gene. Variable domain in full (rest from reference TRBV2 and TRBJ1-6): EPEVTQTPSHQVTQMGQEVILRCVPISNHLYFYWYRQILGQKVEFLVSFYNNEISEKSEIFDDQFSVERPDGSNFTLKIRSTKLEDSAMYFCASSETGRNSPLHFGNGTRLTVT.